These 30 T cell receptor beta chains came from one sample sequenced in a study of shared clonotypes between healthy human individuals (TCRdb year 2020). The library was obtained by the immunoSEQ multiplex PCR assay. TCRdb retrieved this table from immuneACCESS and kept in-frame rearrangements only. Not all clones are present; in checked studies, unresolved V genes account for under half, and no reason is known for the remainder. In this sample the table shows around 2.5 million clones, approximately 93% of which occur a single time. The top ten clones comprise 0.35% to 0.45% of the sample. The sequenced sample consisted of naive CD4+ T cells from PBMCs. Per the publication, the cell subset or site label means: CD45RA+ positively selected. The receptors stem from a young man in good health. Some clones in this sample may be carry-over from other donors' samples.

The CDR3 coding sequence is TGTGCCAGCAGCCCCGGTTATGACCAGCCCCAGCATTTT. It specifies CASSPGYDQPQHF. J is TRBJ1-5 and V is TRBV7-3; D is unresolved. This CDR3 region has 13 residues. The germline V and J ends were trimmed by 5 bases and 7 bases, with 12 bases remaining between them. Germline loops: CDR1 SGHTA, CDR2 FQGTGA.

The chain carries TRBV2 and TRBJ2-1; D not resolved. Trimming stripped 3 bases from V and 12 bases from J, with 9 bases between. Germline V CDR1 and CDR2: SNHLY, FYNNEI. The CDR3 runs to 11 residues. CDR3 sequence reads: CASSESLGQFF. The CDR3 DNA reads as TGTGCCAGCAGTGAGTCCCTGGGGCAGTTCTTC.

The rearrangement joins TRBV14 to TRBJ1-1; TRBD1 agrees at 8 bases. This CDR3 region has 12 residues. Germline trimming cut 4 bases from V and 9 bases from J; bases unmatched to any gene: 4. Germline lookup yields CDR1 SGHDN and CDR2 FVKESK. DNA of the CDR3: TGTGCCAGCAGCCCCCGGACAGGGAAAGCTTTCTTT. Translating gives CASSPRTGKAFF. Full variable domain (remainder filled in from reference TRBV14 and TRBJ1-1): EAGVTQFPSHSVIEKGQTVTLRCDPISGHDNLYWYRRVMGKEIKFLLHFVKESKQDESGMPNNRFLAERTGGTYSTLKVQPAELEDSGVYFCASSPRTGKAFFGQGTRLTVV.

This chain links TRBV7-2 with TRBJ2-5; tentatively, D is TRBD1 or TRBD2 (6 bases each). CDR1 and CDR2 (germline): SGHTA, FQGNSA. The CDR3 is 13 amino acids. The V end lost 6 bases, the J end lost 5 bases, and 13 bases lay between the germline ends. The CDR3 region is CASRGAGRETQYF. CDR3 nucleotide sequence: TGTGCCAGCAGGGGGGCGGGACGGGAGACCCAGTACTTC.

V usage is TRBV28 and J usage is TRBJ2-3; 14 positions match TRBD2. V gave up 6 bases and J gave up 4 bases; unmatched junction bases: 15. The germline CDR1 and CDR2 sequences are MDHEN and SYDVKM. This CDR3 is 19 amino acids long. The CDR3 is CASSHARGGLAGEPDTQYF. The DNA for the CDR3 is TGTGCCAGCAGCCACGCCCGGGGGGGACTAGCGGGAGAGCCAGATACGCAGTATTTT.

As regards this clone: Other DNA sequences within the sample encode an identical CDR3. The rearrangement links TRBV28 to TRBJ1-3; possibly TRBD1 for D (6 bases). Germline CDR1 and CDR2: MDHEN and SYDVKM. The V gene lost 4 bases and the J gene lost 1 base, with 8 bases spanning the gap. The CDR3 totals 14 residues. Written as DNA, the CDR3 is TGTGCCAGCAGTTCTACAGGGTCTGGAAACACCATATATTTT. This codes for CASSSTGSGNTIYF.

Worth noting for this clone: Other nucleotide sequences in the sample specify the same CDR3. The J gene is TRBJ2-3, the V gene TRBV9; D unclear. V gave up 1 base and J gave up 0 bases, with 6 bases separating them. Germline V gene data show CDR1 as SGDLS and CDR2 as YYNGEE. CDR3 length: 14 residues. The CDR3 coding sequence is TGTGCCAGCAGCGTACTTTCGAGCACAGATACGCAGTATTTT. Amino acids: CASSVLSSTDTQYF.

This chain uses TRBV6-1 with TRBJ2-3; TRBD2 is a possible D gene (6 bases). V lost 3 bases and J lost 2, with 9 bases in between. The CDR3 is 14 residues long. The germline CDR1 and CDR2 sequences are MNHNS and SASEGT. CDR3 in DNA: TGTGCCAGCAGTGAGGGACTGGTCACAGATACGCAGTATTTT. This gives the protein CASSEGLVTDTQYF.

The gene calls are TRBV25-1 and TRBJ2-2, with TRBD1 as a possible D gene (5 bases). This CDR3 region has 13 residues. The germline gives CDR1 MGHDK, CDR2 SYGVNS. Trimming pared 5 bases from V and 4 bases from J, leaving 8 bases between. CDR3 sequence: CASSRQPTGELFF. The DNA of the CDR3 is TGTGCCAGCAGTAGACAGCCCACCGGGGAGCTGTTTTTT.

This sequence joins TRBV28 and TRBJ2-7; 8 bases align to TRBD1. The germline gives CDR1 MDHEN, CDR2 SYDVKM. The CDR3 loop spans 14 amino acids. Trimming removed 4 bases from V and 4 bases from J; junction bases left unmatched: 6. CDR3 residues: CASSYLDRDYEQYF. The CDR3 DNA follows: TGTGCCAGCAGTTATCTGGACAGGGATTACGAGCAGTACTTC.

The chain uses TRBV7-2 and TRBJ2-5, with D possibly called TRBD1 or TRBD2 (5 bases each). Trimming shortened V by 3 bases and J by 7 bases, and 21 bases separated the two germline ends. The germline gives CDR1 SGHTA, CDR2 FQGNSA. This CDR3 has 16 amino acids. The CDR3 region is CASSFTGAVDGVTQYF. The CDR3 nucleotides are TGTGCCAGCAGCTTCACCGGGGCGGTTGATGGGGTGACCCAGTACTTC.

CDR3 in amino acids: CASGGAPYGYTF. CDR3 DNA sequence: TGTGCCAGCGGTGGGGCTCCCTATGGCTACACCTTC. V gene TRBV28 combines with J gene TRBJ1-2; D is perhaps TRBD1 (5 bases). The CDR3 covers 12 residues. The germline V gene has CDR1 MDHEN and CDR2 SYDVKM. Between the trimmed V and J ends, which lost 8 bases and 4 bases, there was a span of 11 bases.

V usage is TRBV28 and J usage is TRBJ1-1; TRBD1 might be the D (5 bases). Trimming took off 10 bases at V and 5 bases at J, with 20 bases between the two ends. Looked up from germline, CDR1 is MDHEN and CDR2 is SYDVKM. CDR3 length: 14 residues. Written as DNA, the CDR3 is TGTGCCACCCGCGTGGGGGGTTTGGGAACTGAAGCTTTCTTT. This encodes CATRVGGLGTEAFF.

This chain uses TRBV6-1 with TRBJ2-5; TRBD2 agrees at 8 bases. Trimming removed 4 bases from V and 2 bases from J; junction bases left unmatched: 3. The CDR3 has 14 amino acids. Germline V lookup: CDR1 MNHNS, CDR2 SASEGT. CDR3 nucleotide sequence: TGTGCCAGCAGTGTTACGGGAGGGCAAGAGACCCAGTACTTC. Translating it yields CASSVTGGQETQYF.

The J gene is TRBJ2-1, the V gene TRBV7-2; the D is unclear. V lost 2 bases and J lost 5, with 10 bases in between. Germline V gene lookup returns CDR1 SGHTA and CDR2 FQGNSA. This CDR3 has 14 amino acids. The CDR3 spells CASSLWRHNNEQFF. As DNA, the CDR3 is TGTGCCAGCAGCTTATGGAGACATAACAATGAGCAGTTCTTC. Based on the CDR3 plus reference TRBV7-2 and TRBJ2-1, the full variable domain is GAGVSQSPSNKVTEKGKDVELRCDPISGHTALYWYRQSLGQGLEFLIYFQGNSAPDKSGLPSDRFSAERTGGSVSTLTIQRTQQEDSAVYLCASSLWRHNNEQFFGPGTRLTVL.

Here the CDR3 reads CASSDSGAVGSGANVLTF. DNA for the CDR3: TGTGCCAGCAGTGACTCAGGGGCGGTTGGCTCTGGGGCCAACGTCCTGACTTTC. This chain connects TRBV6-4 to TRBJ2-6, with a possible D match to TRBD1 (5 bases). The germline V gene has CDR1 MRHNA and CDR2 SNTAGT. V was cut by 0 bases and J by 0 bases, with 12 bases left in between. The CDR3 runs 18 residues.

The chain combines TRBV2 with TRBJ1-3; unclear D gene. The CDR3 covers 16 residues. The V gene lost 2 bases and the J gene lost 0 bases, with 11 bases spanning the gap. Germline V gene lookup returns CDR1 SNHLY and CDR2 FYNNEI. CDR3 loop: CASSESQPGSGNTIYF. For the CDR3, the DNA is TGTGCCAGCAGTGAAAGCCAGCCCGGCTCTGGAAACACCATATATTTT.

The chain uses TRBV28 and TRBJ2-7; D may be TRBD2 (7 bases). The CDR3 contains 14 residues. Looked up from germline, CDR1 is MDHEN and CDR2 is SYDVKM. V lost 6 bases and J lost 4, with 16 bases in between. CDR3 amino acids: CASRGGAFQYEQYF. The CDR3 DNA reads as TGTGCCAGCAGGGGGGGGGCGTTTCAATACGAGCAGTACTTC.

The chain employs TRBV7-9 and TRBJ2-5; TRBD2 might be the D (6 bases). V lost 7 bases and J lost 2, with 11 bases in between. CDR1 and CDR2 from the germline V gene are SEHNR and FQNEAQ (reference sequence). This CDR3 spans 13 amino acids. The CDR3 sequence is CASTSGVQETQYF. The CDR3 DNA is TGTGCCAGCACTTCGGGGGTTCAAGAGACCCAGTACTTC.

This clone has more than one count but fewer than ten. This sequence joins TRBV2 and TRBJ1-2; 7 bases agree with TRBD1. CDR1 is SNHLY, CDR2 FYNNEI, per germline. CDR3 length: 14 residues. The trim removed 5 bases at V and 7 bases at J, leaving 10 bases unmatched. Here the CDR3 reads CASSSDMTGSGYTF. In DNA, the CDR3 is TGTGCCAGCAGTTCCGACATGACAGGGAGTGGCTACACCTTC.

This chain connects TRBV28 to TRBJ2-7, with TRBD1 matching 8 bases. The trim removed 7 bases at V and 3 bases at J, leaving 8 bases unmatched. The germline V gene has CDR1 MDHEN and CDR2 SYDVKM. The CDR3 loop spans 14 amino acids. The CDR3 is CASTIGGQDYEQYF. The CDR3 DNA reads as TGTGCCAGCACCATAGGGGGACAGGACTACGAGCAGTACTTC.

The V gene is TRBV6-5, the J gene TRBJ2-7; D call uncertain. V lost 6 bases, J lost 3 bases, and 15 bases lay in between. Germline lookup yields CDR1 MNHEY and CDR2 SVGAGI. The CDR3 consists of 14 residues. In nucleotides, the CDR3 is TGTGCCAGCAGAGGACCGGGCCAACGCTACGAGCAGTACTTC. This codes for CASRGPGQRYEQYF.

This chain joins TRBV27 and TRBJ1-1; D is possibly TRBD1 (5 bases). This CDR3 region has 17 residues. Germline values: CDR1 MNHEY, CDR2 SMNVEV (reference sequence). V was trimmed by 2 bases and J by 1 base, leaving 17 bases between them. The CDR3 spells CASSLRGFAQANTEAFF. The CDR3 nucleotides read TGTGCCAGCAGTTTAAGGGGCTTCGCGCAGGCGAACACTGAAGCTTTCTTT.

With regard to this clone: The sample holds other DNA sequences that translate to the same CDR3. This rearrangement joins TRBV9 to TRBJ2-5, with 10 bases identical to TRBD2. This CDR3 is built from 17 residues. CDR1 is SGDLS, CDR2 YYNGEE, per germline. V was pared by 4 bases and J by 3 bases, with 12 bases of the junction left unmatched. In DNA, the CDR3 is TGTGCCAGCAGCCCCCATCCGGGCCTAGCGGGAGAAGAGACCCAGTACTTC. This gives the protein CASSPHPGLAGEETQYF.

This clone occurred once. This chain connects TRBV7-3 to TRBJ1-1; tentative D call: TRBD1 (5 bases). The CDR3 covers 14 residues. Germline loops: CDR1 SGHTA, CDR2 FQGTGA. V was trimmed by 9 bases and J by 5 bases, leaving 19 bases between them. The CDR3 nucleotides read TGTGCCAGTAGCCCCGTGCCAGGGTCGACTGAAGCTTTCTTT. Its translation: CASSPVPGSTEAFF. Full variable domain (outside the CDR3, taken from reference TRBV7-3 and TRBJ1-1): GAGVSQTPSNKVTEKGKYVELRCDPISGHTALYWYRQSLGQGPEFLIYFQGTGAADDSGLPNDRFFAVRPEGSVSTLKIQRTERGDSAVYLCASSPVPGSTEAFFGQGTRLTVV.

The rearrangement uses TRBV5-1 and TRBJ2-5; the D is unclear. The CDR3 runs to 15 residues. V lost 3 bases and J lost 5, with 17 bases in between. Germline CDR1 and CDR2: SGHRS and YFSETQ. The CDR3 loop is CASSSARASRETQYF. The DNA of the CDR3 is TGCGCCAGCAGCTCCGCACGGGCGTCCAGGGAGACCCAGTACTTC.

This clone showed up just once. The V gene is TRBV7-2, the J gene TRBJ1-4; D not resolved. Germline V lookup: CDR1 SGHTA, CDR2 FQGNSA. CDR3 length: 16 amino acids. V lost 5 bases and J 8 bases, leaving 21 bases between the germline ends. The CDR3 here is CASSPAGRTGGEKLFF. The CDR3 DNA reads TGTGCCAGCAGCCCTGCCGGACGGACCGGCGGAGAAAAACTGTTTTTT.

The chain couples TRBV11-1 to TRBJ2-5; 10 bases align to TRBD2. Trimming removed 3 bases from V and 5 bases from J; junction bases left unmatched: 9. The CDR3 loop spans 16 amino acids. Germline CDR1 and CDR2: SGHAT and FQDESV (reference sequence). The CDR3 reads CASSLTPLAGEETQYF. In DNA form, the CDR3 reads TGTGCCAGCAGCTTGACCCCTCTAGCGGGAGAGGAGACCCAGTACTTC.

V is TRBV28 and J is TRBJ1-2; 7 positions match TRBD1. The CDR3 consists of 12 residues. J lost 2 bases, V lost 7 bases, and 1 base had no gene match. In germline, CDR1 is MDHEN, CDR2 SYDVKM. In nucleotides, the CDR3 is TGTGCCAGCAAGACAGGGAACTATGGCTACACCTTC. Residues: CASKTGNYGYTF.

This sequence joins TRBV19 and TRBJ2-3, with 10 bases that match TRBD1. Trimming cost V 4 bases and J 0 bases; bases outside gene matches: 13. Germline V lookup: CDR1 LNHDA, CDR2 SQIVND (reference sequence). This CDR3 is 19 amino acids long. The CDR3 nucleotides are TGTGCCAGTAGTAGTTGGGACAGGGGACAAGCCACTAGCACAGATACGCAGTATTTT. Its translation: CASSSWDRGQATSTDTQYF.